Below are 27 T cell receptor beta chains sequenced from a single sample in a study of T cells after yellow fever vaccination. TCRdb reprocessed the 5' RACE reads via MiXCR and lists one record per CDR3 protein. The top ten hold around 16% of the sample, which has under 550,000 distinct CDR3 sequences, about a fifth seen once. The sequencing used PBMCs, collected roughly 20 days after the first yellow fever vaccination. The receptors were sampled from a young man who received the YFV17D yellow fever vaccine.

The rearrangement joins TRBV5-1 to TRBJ2-1; 8 bases line up with TRBD2. CDR1 is SGHRS and CDR2 is YFSETQ in the germline V gene. The ends lost 0 bases at V and 4 bases at J; junction bases unmatched: 6. This CDR3 comprises 16 residues. This chain's CDR3 is CASSLAGGILYNEQFF. The CDR3 nucleotides are TGCGCCAGCAGCTTGGCGGGGGGGATCCTATACAATGAGCAGTTCTTC. Using reference TRBV5-1 and TRBJ2-1 for the parts outside the CDR3, the full variable domain is KAGVTQTPRYLIKTRGQQVTLSCSPISGHRSVSWYQQTPGQGLQFLFEYFSETQRNKGNFPGRFSGRQFSNSRSEMNVSTLELGDSALYLCASSLAGGILYNEQFFGPGTRLTVL.

The chain combines TRBV20-1 with TRBJ2-2; D ambiguous. Germline V CDR1 and CDR2: DFQATT, SNEGSKA (reference sequence). The CDR3 sequence is 14 residues long. V was shortened by 0 bases and J by 6 bases, with 11 bases between the two germline ends. The CDR3 DNA reads TGCAGTGCTAGAGACACTGGGCTAGCCGGGGAGCTGTTTTTT. Translating gives CSARDTGLAGELFF.

This clonotype showed up just a few times. This chain joins TRBV11-2 and TRBJ2-2; D ambiguous. Germline lookup yields CDR1 SGHAT and CDR2 FQNNGV. Trimming took 5 bases from V and 6 from J, leaving 16 bases between them. CDR3 length: 15 residues. The CDR3 protein is CASSTDGSWAGELFF. CDR3 coding DNA: TGTGCCAGCAGCACAGACGGCAGTTGGGCCGGGGAGCTGTTTTTT.

This clonotype has only a few counts. The V and J genes are TRBV7-3 and TRBJ1-1, with D maybe TRBD1 (6 bases). CDR1 and CDR2 (germline): SGHTA, FQGTGA. V lost 5 bases and J lost 5, with 15 bases in between. There are 14 residues in the CDR3. In DNA form, the CDR3 reads TGTGCCAGCAGCCCCACGGGGGCACGGACTGAAGCTTTCTTT. This sequence encodes CASSPTGARTEAFF.

This clonotype was counted between two and nine times. The genes are TRBV29-1 and TRBJ2-1; weak D call: TRBD2 (5 bases). V lost 1 base, J lost 8 bases, and 15 bases lay in between. The V gene's germline CDR1 is SQVTM and CDR2 ANQGSEA. The CDR3 has 14 residues. The CDR3 DNA reads as TGCAGCGTTGAAGCTGGTGGCGGGCGGGATGAGCAGTTCTTC. Encoded protein: CSVEAGGGRDEQFF.

The chain has TRBV20-1 and TRBJ1-2, with a possible D match to TRBD1 (5 bases). CDR3 length equals 16 residues. Trimming shortened V by 7 bases and J by 8 bases, and 29 bases separated the two germline ends. The germline gives CDR1 DFQATT, CDR2 SNEGSKA (reference sequence). CDR3 region: CSDDWGGTIPSEGYTF. In nucleotides, the CDR3 is TGCAGTGATGATTGGGGGGGGACGATCCCTTCGGAAGGCTACACCTTC.

This clonotype was observed a handful of times. This CDR3 is CAISLSGGQETQYF. CDR3 coding DNA: TGTGCCATCAGCCTGAGCGGGGGCCAAGAGACCCAGTACTTC. This chain links TRBV10-3 with TRBJ2-5; 8 bases agree with TRBD2. V lost 6 bases and J lost 1; bases outside the gene matches: 4. This CDR3 has 14 amino acids. CDR1 ENHRY and CDR2 SYGVKD come from the germline V gene.

The chain links TRBV5-1 to TRBJ2-3, with a weak D call TRBD1 (5 bases). The CDR3 consists of 15 residues. Per germline, CDR1 SGHRS and CDR2 YFSETQ. Trimming removed 4 bases at V and 0 bases at J, with 12 bases between. The chain's CDR3 is CASSQTVASTDTQYF. As DNA, the CDR3 is TGCGCCAGCAGCCAGACAGTAGCTAGCACAGATACGCAGTATTTT.

The V and J genes are TRBV20-1 and TRBJ2-1; D is ambiguous. V was pared by 3 bases and J by 3 bases, with 6 bases between. CDR3 size: 12 residues. Germline-derived CDR1 and CDR2 are DFQATT and SNEGSKA (reference sequence). The CDR3 DNA reads as TGCAGTGCTAGTGGCCTCTACAATGAGCAGTTCTTC. This encodes CSASGLYNEQFF.

The chain joins TRBV29-1 to TRBJ2-6, with TRBD2 identical over 8 bases. The CDR3 consists of 15 residues. The trim removed 6 bases at V and 1 base at J, leaving 5 bases unmatched. The germline gives CDR1 SQVTM, CDR2 ANQGSEA. CDR3 amino acids: CSVGRGLSGANVLTF. The CDR3 bases are TGCAGCGTCGGGAGGGGACTTTCTGGGGCCAACGTCCTGACTTTC.

This clonotype was observed a few times. The rearrangement links TRBV3-1 to TRBJ2-7; 10 nucleotides align to TRBD1. Trimming cost V 4 bases and J 5 bases; bases outside gene matches: 5. Per the germline V gene, CDR1 is LGHDT and CDR2 is YNNKEL (reference sequence). The CDR3 loop spans 14 amino acids. CDR3 nucleotides: TGTGCCAGCAGCCGGGACAGGGGCGCCAACGAGCAGTACGTC. Translation: CASSRDRGANEQYV.

This clonotype has a single count. At one end, the junction sequence differs from germline, possibly due to a read error. V is TRBV13 and J is TRBJ2-3; D is unresolved. Looked up from germline, CDR1 is PRHDT and CDR2 is FYEKMQ (reference sequence). This CDR3 spans 13 amino acids. CDR3 nucleotides: TGTGCCAGCGGCTTGTATCGAGCAGATACGCAGTATTTT. This encodes CASGLYRADTQYF. The variable domain in full, with the rest retrieved from reference TRBV13 and TRBJ2-3, is AAGVIQSPRHLIKEKRETATLKCYPIPRHDTVYWYQQGPGQDPQFLISFYEKMQSDKGSIPDRFSAQQFSDYHSELNMSSLELGDSALYFCASGLYRADTQYFGPGTRLTVL.

This clonotype was observed a few times. The V and J genes are TRBV12-3 or TRBV12-4 and TRBJ1-5; D is possibly TRBD1 (6 bases). The CDR3 sequence is 18 residues long. V gave up 1 base and J gave up 0 bases, with 16 bases separating them. The chain's CDR3 is CASSLDRGAIPSNQPQHF. CDR3 DNA: TGTGCCAGCAGTTTAGATCGGGGGGCGATACCTAGCAATCAGCCCCAGCATTTT.

The sample holds a few counts of this clonotype. The V and J genes are TRBV5-4 and TRBJ2-6; no firm D call. CDR3 length: 14 amino acids. Germline CDR1 SGHNT, CDR2 YYREEE (reference sequence). The V and J ends lost 1 base and 2 bases respectively, with 4 bases between them. The CDR3 DNA follows: TGTGCCAGCAGCTTGTCTACTGGGGCCAACGTCCTGACTTTC. Its translation: CASSLSTGANVLTF.

The V call is TRBV29-1, the J call TRBJ2-1, with 15 bases matching TRBD2. The CDR3 loop spans 16 amino acids. J gave up 3 bases and V 4 bases, and 4 bases lay outside the gene matches. Germline CDR1 reads SQVTM; CDR2 reads ANQGSEA. CDR3: CSVGGLAGGDYNEQFF. The CDR3 coding sequence is TGCAGCGTTGGCGGACTAGCGGGGGGGGACTACAATGAGCAGTTCTTC.

This clonotype has a handful of counts. The rearrangement joins TRBV30 to TRBJ1-1; TRBD1 might be the D (6 bases). The CDR3 is 12 residues long. V was trimmed by 6 bases and J by 11 bases, leaving 19 bases between them. Germline loops: CDR1 GTSNPN, CDR2 SVGIG (reference sequence). The CDR3 DNA reads TGTGCCTGCACAGGGAGCGGTACGACGGCTTTCTTT. This sequence encodes CACTGSGTTAFF.

The gene calls are TRBV12-3 or TRBV12-4 and TRBJ2-2; the D is unclear. V lost 2 bases to trimming and J lost 4 bases, with 5 bases between them. This CDR3 comprises 13 residues. The CDR3 sequence: CASSLQSTGELFF. The CDR3 DNA reads as TGTGCCAGCAGTTTACAGAGCACCGGGGAGCTGTTTTTT.

The chain uses TRBV20-1 and TRBJ1-4; D unclear. Germline V gene lookup returns CDR1 DFQATT and CDR2 SNEGSKA (reference sequence). Trimming pared 3 bases from V and 8 bases from J, leaving 10 bases between. The CDR3 length is 12 residues. The CDR3 DNA sequence: TGCAGTGCTAGGCACAGCCTGGAAAAACTGTTTTTT. Residues: CSARHSLEKLFF.

This clonotype has a handful of counts. The V gene is TRBV15, the J gene TRBJ1-5; D is unresolved. V dropped 3 bases and J dropped 5 bases, with 17 bases sitting between them. The germline gives CDR1 LNHNV, CDR2 YYDKDF (reference sequence). The CDR3 is made up of 16 amino acids. The CDR3 nucleotides read TGTGCCACCAGCAGTCTTAGGTACTCCACGCATCAGCCCCAGCATTTT. This encodes CATSSLRYSTHQPQHF. The variable domain in full, with the rest retrieved from reference TRBV15 and TRBJ1-5, is DAMVIQNPRYQVTQFGKPVTLSCSQTLNHNVMYWYQQKSSQAPKLLFHYYDKDFNNEADTPDNFQSRRPNTSFCFLDIRSPGLGDTAMYLCATSSLRYSTHQPQHFGDGTRLSIL.

This clonotype occurred a few times. The chain is built from TRBV24-1 and TRBJ2-3; unclear D gene. V lost 4 bases and J 4 bases, leaving 2 bases between the germline ends. Germline V gives CDR1 KGHDR, CDR2 SFDVKD. The CDR3 spans 11 residues. The CDR3 DNA sequence: TGTGCCACCAGTGAGGCAGATACGCAGTATTTT. It encodes CATSEADTQYF.

With respect to this clonotype: An end of the junction differs from the germline gene, which may be a read error. This chain connects TRBV7-7 to TRBJ2-1, with 11 bases matching TRBD2. The CDR3 consists of 15 residues. CDR1 and CDR2 from the germline V gene are SSHAT and FNYEAQ (reference sequence). The CDR3 bases are TGTGCTAGCAGCTTATGGACTAGCGGGCAGGATGAGCAGTTCTTC. Amino acid sequence: CASSLWTSGQDEQFF.

This clonotype was seen only a few times. The chain uses TRBV12-3 or TRBV12-4 and TRBJ2-3; 8 bases are a match to TRBD2. This CDR3 has 15 amino acids. Unmatched junction bases numbered 6, after V lost 4 bases and J lost 3 bases. The CDR3 coding sequence is TGTGCCAGCAGTTCGGCGGGCGGGGGGACAGATACGCAGTATTTT. This translates into CASSSAGGGTDTQYF.

This clonotype was seen a few times. J is TRBJ1-4 and V is TRBV20-1, with D unclear. CDR3 length equals 11 residues. V lost 3 bases, J lost 4 bases, and 3 bases lay in between. Per the germline V gene, CDR1 is DFQATT and CDR2 is SNEGSKA (reference sequence). The CDR3 bases are TGCAGTGCTAGGAATAATGAAAAACTGTTTTTT. Its protein is CSARNNEKLFF.

This clonotype has only a few counts. The chain carries TRBV30 and TRBJ1-1; D not certain. The CDR3 has 10 residues. With 1 base removed from V and 7 bases from J, the gap between germline ends came to 4 bases. Germline V gene lookup returns CDR1 GTSNPN and CDR2 SVGIG (reference sequence). The CDR3 DNA follows: TGTGCCTGGAGTGGGGGTGAAGCTTTCTTT. Translating gives CAWSGGEAFF.

This clonotype has a single count. The chain is built from TRBV7-9 and TRBJ2-7, with TRBD1 matching 10 bases. The CDR3 length is 15 residues. Germline trimming cut 5 bases from V and 5 bases from J; bases unmatched to any gene: 9. From germline, CDR1 is SEHNR and CDR2 FQNEAQ (reference sequence). CDR3 region: CASSPIRDRGNEQYF. The CDR3 DNA sequence: TGTGCCAGCAGCCCGATCCGGGACAGGGGCAACGAGCAGTACTTC. Variable domain in full (rest from reference TRBV7-9 and TRBJ2-7): DTGVSQNPRHKITKRGQNVTFRCDPISEHNRLYWYRQTLGQGPEFLTYFQNEAQLEKSRLLSDRFSAERPKGSFSTLEIQRTEQGDSAMYLCASSPIRDRGNEQYFGPGTRLTVT.

This chain uses TRBV4-1 with TRBJ2-7; 8 nucleotides align to TRBD1. The CDR3 extends over 15 amino acids. Germline CDR1 MGHRA, CDR2 YSYEKL. V was pared by 0 bases and J by 6 bases, with 7 bases of the junction left unmatched. This CDR3 reads CASSQEDRVRTEQYF. CDR3 bases: TGCGCCAGCAGCCAAGAGGACAGGGTGAGGACCGAGCAGTACTTC.

This clonotype was found a few times. Written as DNA, the CDR3 is TGTGCCAGCGGCCTTGGGCTCGCCCAAGAGACCCAGTACTTC. The encoded protein is CASGLGLAQETQYF. This chain joins TRBV6-1 and TRBJ2-5; D is undetermined. Trimming stripped 8 bases from V and 1 base from J, with 14 bases between. Germline V CDR1 and CDR2: MNHNS, SASEGT. The CDR3 loop spans 14 amino acids.